The source of this TCR beta chain is a study of identical twins. This clonotype was counted only a few times. Its target is not known. Each CDR3 protein gets one entry after TCRdb re-called the 5' RACE reads with MiXCR. The sample yields 640,000 or so distinct CDR3 sequences, approximately 6% seen once. This CDR3 comprises 14 residues. The J segment lost 0 bases and the V segment lost 8 bases, leaving 5 bases of the junction unmatched. The germline V gene encodes CDR1 ENHRY and CDR2 SYGVKD. General study findings and limits: Some out-of-frame alpha sequences were shared by twins, and these showed excess low generation probability. The study based its conclusions on cross-sectional statistical analysis and did not follow the same donors.

The chain links TRBV10-3 to TRBJ2-3, with 7 bases that match TRBD2. The sample taken for sequencing was naive T cells sorted from blood. The source of this sequence is a man aged 18 to 30 in good health. The CDR3 reads CAIVASGSTDTQYF. CDR3 DNA: TGTGCCATCGTGGCTAGCGGAAGCACAGATACGCAGTATTTT.